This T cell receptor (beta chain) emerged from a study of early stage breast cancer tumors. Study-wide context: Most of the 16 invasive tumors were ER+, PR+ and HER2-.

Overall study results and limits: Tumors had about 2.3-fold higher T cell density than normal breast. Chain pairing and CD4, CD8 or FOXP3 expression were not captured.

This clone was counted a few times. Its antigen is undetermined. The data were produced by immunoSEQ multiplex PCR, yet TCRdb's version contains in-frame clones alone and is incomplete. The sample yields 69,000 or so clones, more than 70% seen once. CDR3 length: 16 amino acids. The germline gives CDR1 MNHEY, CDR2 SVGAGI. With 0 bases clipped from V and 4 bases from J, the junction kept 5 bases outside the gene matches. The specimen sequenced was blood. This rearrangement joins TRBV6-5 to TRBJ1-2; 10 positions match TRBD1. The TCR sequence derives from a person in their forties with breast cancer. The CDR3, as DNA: TGTGCCAGCAGTTACTCGAGGACAGGGGGAGGCTATGGCTACACCTTC. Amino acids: CASSYSRTGGGYGYTF.